Sequencing of this T cell receptor beta chain was carried out in a study of blood T cell repertoires in COVID-19. In the study overall: PBMCs, B-cell-depleted T cells, or T cells provided the cDNA or gDNA that made up the material.

The CDR3 totals 12 residues. V was trimmed by 4 bases and J by 8 bases, leaving 8 bases between them. This clone has more than one count but fewer than ten. Source study methods: The assay estimated nucleated cells by amplifying reference gene primers. Sequencing used immunoSEQ multiplex PCR; TCRdb keeps in-frame clones, though not all of them. That table gives V, J and clone size, and the DNA gave D and trimming. The sample includes about 73,000 clones, approximately 82% of them seen just once. This chain links TRBV12-3 or TRBV12-4 with TRBJ2-2; a possible D gene is TRBD1 (6 bases). This clonotype originated in a man aged 45-65 years with active COVID-19. What was sequenced was peripheral blood. For the CDR3, the DNA is TGTGCCAGCAGTTCTGGACAGGGGGAGCTGTTTTTT. Residues: CASSSGQGELFF.